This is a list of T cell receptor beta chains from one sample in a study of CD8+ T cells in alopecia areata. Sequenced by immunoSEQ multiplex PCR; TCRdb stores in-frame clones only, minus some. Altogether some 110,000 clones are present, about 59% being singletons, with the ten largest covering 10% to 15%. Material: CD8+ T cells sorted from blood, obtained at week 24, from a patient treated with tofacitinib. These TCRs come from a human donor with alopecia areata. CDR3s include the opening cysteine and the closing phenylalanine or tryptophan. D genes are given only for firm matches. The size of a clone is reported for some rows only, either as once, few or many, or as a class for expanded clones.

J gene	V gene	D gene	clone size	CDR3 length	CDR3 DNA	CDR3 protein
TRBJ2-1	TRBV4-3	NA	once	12	TGCGCCAGCAGCCGGACGGCTGATGAGCAGTTCTTC	CASSRTADEQFF
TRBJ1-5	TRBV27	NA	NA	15	TGTGCCAGCAGCCCCGTCCCCCGGGGCAATCAGCCCCAGCATTTT	CASSPVPRGNQPQHF
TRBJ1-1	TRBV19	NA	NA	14	TGTGCCAGTACCGCTTTGGAGCACAGGCTTGAAGCTTTCTTT	CASTALEHRLEAFF
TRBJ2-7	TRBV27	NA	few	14	TGTGCCAGCAGTCCAACCTCGACGGGTTACGAGCAGTACTTC	CASSPTSTGYEQYF
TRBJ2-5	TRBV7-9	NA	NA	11	TGTGCCAGCAGCTTAGTAGAGACCCAGTACTTC	CASSLVETQYF
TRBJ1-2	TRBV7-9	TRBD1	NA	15	TGTGCCAGCAGCTTAGGGGACAGGGCCTTATACGGCTACACCTTC	CASSLGDRALYGYTF
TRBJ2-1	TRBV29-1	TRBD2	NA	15	TGCAGCGTCGCCTATAGCGGGGGGGGCTACAATGAGCAGTTCTTC	CSVAYSGGGYNEQFF
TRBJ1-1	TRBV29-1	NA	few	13	TGCAGCGTTGTCGGACAGTTGAACACTGAAGCTTTCTTT	CSVVGQLNTEAFF
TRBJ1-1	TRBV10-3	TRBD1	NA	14	TGTGCCATCAGCCCAGGGGGAGAAAACACTGAAGCTTTCTTT	CAISPGGENTEAFF
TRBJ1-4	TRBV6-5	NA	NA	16	TGTGCCAGCAGTTTACAGGGCCCTTCGACTAATGAAAAACTGTTTTTT	CASSLQGPSTNEKLFF
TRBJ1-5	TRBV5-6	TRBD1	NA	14	TGTGCCAGCAGCTTGTGGGACAGTAATCAGCCCCAGCATTTT	CASSLWDSNQPQHF
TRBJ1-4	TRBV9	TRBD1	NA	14	TGTGCCAGCAGCTCCCCGGGACAGGGGCCTCAACTGTTTTTT	CASSSPGQGPQLFF
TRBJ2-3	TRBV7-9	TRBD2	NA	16	TGTGCCAGCAGCTTGAGTAGCGGGGGTGGCGCAGATACGCAGTATTTT	CASSLSSGGGADTQYF
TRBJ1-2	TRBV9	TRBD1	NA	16	TGTGCCAGCAGCGTAGATGGACAGGGGGATCACTATGGCTACACCTTC	CASSVDGQGDHYGYTF
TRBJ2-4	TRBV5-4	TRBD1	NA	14	TGTGCCAGCAGCTGGGGACAGGGGGCGAACATTCAGTACTTC	CASSWGQGANIQYF
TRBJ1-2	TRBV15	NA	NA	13	TGTGCCACCAGCAGTATAGAGGGCTATGGCTACACCTTC	CATSSIEGYGYTF
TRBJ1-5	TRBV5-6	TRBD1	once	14	TGTGCCAGCAGCCCCGGGACAGGAAGTCAGCCCCAGCATTTT	CASSPGTGSQPQHF
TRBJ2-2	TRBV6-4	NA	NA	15	TGTGCCAGCAGTGCTCGGGACCCCGGAACCGGGGAGCTGTTTTTT	CASSARDPGTGELFF
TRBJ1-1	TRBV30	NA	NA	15	TGTGCCTGGAGAGCTTTAAATAGGGGAATGACTGAAGCTTTCTTT	CAWRALNRGMTEAFF
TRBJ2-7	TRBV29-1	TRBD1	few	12	TGCAGCGTTGCTCCGGACAGGGACGAGCAGTACTTC	CSVAPDRDEQYF
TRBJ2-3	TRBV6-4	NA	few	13	TGTGCCAGCAGTGCCAGGGATCAAGATACGCAGTATTTT	CASSARDQDTQYF
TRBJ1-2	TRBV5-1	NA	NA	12	TGCGCCAGCAGACCCACCAGAGGGGGCTACACCTTC	CASRPTRGGYTF
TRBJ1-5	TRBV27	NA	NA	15	TGTGCCAGCAGTTTAGGGGGACTCCTTAATCAGCCCCAGCATTTT	CASSLGGLLNQPQHF
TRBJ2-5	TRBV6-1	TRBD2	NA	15	TGTGCCACCACCCTCGGGGTGGGGGGGACGGAGACCCAGTACTTC	CATTLGVGGTETQYF
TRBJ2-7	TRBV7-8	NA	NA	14	TGTGCCAGCAGCTTAGAAGTCAACTCCTACGAGCAGTACTTC	CASSLEVNSYEQYF
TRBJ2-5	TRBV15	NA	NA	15	TGTGCCACCAGCGAAGGGGCCCTGGGACAAGAGACCCAGTACTTC	CATSEGALGQETQYF
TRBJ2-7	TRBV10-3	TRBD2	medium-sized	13	TGTGCCAGTGACCCCGGGGGGGCTTACGAGCAGTACTTC	CASDPGGAYEQYF
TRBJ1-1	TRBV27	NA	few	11	TGTGCCAGCAGTTTGGGCAATGAAGCTTTCTTT	CASSLGNEAFF
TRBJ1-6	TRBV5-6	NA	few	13	TGTGCCAGCAGCTGGACTACAGGTTCGACCCTCCACTTT	CASSWTTGSTLHF
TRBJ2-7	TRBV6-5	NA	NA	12	TGTGCCAGCAGTTACGATGGGGTCGAGCAGTACTTC	CASSYDGVEQYF
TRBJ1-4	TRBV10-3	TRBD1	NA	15	TGTGCCATCAGTCCAACCGGGACAGGGAATGAAAAACTGTTTTTT	CAISPTGTGNEKLFF
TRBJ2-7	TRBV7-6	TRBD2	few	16	TGTGCCAGCAGCTTAGCGAACCATAGCGGGGGGGCCTTGCAGTACTTC	CASSLANHSGGALQYF
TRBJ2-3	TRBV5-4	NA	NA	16	TGTGCCAGCAGCTTGGGGACAGAGTGGCGCGCAGATACGCAGTATTTT	CASSLGTEWRADTQYF
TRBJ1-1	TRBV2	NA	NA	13	TGTGCCAGCTCACCGAGCTTGAACACTGAAGCTTTCTTT	CASSPSLNTEAFF
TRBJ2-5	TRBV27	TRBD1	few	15	TGTGCCAGCAGTTTATCGACAGGGATTCAAGAGACCCAGTACTTC	CASSLSTGIQETQYF
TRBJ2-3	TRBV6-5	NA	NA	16	TGTGCCAGCAGTTACTCGACAGACACTAGCACAGATACGCAGTATTTT	CASSYSTDTSTDTQYF
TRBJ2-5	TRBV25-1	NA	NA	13	TGTGCCACCAAAGAAGCCTTACAAGAGACCCAGTACTTC	CATKEALQETQYF
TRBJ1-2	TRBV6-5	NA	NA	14	TGTGCCAGCAGTATACAGCCTTCTAACTATGGCTACACCTTC	CASSIQPSNYGYTF
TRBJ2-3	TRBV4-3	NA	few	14	TGCGCCAGCAGCCAAGATGGCAGCACAGATACGCAGTATTTT	CASSQDGSTDTQYF
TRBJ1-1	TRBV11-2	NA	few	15	TGTGCCAGCAGAGGACCCCCGTTCGGGGACACTGAAGCTTTCTTT	CASRGPPFGDTEAFF
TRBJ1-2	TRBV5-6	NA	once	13	TGTGCCAGCAGCTCGACAGCCTACTATGGCTACACCTTC	CASSSTAYYGYTF
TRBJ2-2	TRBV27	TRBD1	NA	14	TGTGCCAGCACCCTGACAGGGGCGGTAGGGGAGCTGTTTTTT	CASTLTGAVGELFF
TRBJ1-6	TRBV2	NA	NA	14	TGTGCCAGCACCCTTGGGGCCTATAATTCACCCCTCCACTTT	CASTLGAYNSPLHF
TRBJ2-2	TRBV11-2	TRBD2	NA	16	TGTGCCAGCAGCTTAAACAAGCGGGGGAACACCGGGGAGCTGTTTTTT	CASSLNKRGNTGELFF
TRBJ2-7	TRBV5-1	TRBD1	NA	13	TGCGCCAGCACGAGGACAGGGGGGTACGAGCAGTACTTC	CASTRTGGYEQYF
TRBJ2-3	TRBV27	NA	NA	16	TGTGCCAGCAGTTTAGGGCAGCCCTGGGGCACAGATACGCAGTATTTT	CASSLGQPWGTDTQYF
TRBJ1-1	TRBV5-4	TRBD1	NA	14	TGTGCCAGCAGCTTCGGACAGGGGAACACTGAAGCTTTCTTT	CASSFGQGNTEAFF
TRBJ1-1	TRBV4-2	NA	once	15	TGTGCCAGCAGCCAAGATGAGGGGTTGAACACTGAAGCTTTCTTT	CASSQDEGLNTEAFF
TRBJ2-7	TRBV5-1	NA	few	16	TGCGCCAGCAGCTCAGACACAGGGCTCGGGGCCTACGAGCAGTACTTC	CASSSDTGLGAYEQYF
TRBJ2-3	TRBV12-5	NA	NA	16	TGTGCTAGTGGCCTCGGGGGCAGGAGGCCCACAGATACGCAGTATTTT	CASGLGGRRPTDTQYF
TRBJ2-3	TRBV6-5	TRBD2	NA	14	TGTGCCAGCAGCCGCGGACTAGGAGGGGATACGCAGTATTTT	CASSRGLGGDTQYF